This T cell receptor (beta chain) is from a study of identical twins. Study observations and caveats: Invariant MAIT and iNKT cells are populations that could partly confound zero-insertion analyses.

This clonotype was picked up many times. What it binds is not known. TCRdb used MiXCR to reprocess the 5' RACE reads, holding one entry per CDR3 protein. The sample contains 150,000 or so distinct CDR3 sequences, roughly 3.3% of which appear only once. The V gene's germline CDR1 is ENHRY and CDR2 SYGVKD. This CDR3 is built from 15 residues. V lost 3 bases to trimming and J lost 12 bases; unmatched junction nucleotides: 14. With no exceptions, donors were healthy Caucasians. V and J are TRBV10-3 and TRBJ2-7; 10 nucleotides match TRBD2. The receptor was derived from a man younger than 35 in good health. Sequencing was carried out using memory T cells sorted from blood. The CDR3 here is CAISDTRLAGDRRYF. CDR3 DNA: TGTGCCATCAGTGATACCCGCCTAGCGGGAGATCGTCGGTACTTC.